Listed here are 2 T cell receptor beta chains from one sample, sequenced in a study of T cell repertoires in cytomegalovirus infection. Via MiXCR, TCRdb re-called the reads, giving one row per CDR3 protein. The table shows over 250,000 distinct CDR3 sequences, with roughly 25% occurring only once. Sequenced sample: PBMCs. The receptors derive from a human donor in good health (CMV status not recorded). Some clones in this sample may be carry-over from other donors' samples.

This clonotype was detected only a few times. This rearrangement joins TRBV29-1 to TRBJ2-7, with unresolved D. The CDR3 totals 11 residues. Trimming cost V 7 bases and J 4 bases, with 11 bases left between them. Germline V gives CDR1 SQVTM, CDR2 ANQGSEA. The CDR3 region has the DNA TGCAGCGGTACTAAAGGATACGAGCAGTACTTC. Protein product: CSGTKGYEQYF.

The chain uses TRBV7-8 and TRBJ2-1; either TRBD1 or TRBD2 may fit D (5 bases each). Trimming stripped 0 bases from V and 15 bases from J, with 12 bases between. This CDR3 contains 12 residues. CDR1 and CDR2 from the germline V gene are SGHVS and FQNEAQ. CDR3 sequence (DNA): TGTGCCAGCAGCTTAGCCCGGGACGCGCCGTTCTTC. It encodes CASSLARDAPFF.